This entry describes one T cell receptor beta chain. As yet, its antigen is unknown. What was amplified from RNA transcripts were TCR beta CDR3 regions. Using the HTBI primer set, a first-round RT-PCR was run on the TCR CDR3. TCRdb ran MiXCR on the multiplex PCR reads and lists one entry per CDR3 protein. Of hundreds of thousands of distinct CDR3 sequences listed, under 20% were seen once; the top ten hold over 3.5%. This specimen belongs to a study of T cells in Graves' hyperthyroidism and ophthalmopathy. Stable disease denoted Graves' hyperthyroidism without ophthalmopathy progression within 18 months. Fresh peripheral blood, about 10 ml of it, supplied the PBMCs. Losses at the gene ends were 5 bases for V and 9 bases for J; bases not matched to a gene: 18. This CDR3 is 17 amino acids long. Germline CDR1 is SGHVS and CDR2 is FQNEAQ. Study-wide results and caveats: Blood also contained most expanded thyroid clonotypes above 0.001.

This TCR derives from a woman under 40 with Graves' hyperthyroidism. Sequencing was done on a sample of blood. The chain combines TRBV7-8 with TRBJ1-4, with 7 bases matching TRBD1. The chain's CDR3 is CASSPGGVGQIGKKLFF. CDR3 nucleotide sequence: TGTGCCAGCAGCCCAGGGGGGGTAGGACAGATCGGCAAAAAACTGTTTTTT.